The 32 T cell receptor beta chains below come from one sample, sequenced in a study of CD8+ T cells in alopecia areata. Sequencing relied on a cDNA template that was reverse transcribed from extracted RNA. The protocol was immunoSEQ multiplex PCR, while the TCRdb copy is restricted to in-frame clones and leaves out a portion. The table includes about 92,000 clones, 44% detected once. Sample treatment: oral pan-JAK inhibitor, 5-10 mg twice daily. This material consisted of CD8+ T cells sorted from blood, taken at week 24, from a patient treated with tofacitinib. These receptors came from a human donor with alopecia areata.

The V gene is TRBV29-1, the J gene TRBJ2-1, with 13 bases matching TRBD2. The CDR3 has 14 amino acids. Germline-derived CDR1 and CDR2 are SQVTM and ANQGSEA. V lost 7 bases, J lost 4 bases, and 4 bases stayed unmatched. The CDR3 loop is CSGRGLAGYNEQFF. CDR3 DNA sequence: TGCAGCGGCCGGGGACTAGCGGGATACAATGAGCAGTTCTTC.

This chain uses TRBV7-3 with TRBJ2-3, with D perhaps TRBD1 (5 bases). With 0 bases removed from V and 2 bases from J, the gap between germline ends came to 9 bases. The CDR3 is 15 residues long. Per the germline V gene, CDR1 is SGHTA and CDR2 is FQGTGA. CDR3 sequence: CASSLTGANTDTQYF. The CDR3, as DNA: TGTGCCAGCAGCTTAACAGGGGCGAACACAGATACGCAGTATTTT.

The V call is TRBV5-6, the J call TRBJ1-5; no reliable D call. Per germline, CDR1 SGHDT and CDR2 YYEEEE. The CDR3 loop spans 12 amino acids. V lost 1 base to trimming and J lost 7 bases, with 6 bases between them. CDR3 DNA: TGTGCCAGCAGCTTGCAGGCCCAGCCCCAGCATTTT. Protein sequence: CASSLQAQPQHF. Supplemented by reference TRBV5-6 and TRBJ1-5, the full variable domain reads DAGVTQSPTHLIKTRGQQVTLRCSPKSGHDTVSWYQQALGQGPQFIFQYYEEEERQRGNFPDRFSGHQFPNYSSELNVNALLLGDSALYLCASSLQAQPQHFGDGTRLSIL.

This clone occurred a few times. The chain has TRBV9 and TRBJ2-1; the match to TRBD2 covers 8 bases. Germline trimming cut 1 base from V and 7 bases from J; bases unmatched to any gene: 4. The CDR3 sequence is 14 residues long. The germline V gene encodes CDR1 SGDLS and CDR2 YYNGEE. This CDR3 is CASSVFGLANEQFF. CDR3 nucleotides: TGTGCCAGCAGCGTATTTGGACTAGCAAATGAGCAGTTCTTC.

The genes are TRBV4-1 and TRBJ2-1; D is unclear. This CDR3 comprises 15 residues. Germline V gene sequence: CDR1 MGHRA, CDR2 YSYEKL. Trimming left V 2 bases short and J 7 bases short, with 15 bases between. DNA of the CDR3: TGCGCCAGCAGCCAACGGCCTGTGGATGTGAATGAGCAGTTCTTC. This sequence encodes CASSQRPVDVNEQFF.

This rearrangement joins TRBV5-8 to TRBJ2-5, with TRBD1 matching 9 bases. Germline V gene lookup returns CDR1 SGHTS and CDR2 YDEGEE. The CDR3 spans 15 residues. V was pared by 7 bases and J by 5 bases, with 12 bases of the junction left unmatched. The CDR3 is CASGTGTGFGETQYF. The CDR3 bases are TGTGCCAGCGGTACCGGGACAGGGTTCGGGGAGACCCAGTACTTC.

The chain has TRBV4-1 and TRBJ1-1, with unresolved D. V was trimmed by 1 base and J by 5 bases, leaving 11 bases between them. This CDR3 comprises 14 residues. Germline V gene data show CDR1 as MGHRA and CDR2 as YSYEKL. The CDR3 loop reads CASSQVTLITEAFF. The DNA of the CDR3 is TGCGCCAGCAGCCAAGTTACACTGATAACTGAAGCTTTCTTT.

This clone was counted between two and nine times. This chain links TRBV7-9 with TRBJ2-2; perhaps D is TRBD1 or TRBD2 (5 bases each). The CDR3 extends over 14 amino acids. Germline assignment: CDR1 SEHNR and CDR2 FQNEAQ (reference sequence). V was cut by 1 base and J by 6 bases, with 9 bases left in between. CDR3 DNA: TGTGCCAGCAGCTTAGGAGGGGCGGCCGGGGAGCTGTTTTTT. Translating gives CASSLGGAAGELFF. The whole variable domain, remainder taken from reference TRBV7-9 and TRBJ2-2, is DTGVSQNPRHKITKRGQNVTFRCDPISEHNRLYWYRQTLGQGPEFLTYFQNEAQLEKSRLLSDRFSAERPKGSFSTLEIQRTEQGDSAMYLCASSLGGAAGELFFGEGSRLTVL.

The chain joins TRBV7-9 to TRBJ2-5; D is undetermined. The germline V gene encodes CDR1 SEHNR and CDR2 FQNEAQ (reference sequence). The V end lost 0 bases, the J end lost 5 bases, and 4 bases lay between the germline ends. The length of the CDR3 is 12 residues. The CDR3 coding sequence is TGTGCCAGCAGCTTAGCGCGCGAGACCCAGTACTTC. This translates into CASSLARETQYF.

The CDR3 nucleotides are TGTGCCAGCAGCTTGATCTCAGGAACTAGCGGGAGGAGGAATGAGCAGTTCTTC. Translated, it gives CASSLISGTSGRRNEQFF. This sequence joins TRBV5-4 and TRBJ2-1; 12 positions agree with TRBD2. After removal of 1 base from V and 7 bases from J, the junction contained 12 bases not matched to a gene. Germline CDR1 and CDR2: SGHNT and YYREEE (reference sequence). The CDR3 has 18 amino acids.

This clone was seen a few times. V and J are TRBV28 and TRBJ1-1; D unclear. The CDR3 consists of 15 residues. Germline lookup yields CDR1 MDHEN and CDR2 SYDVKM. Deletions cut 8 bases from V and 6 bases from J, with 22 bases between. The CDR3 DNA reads TGTGCCAGCGCGGAAGACACAGTACCGATCGCTGAAGCTTTCTTT. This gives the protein CASAEDTVPIAEAFF. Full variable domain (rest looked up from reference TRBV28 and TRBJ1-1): DVKVTQSSRYLVKRTGEKVFLECVQDMDHENMFWYRQDPGLGLRLIYFSYDVKMKEKGDIPEGYSVSREKKERFSLILESASTNQTSMYLCASAEDTVPIAEAFFGQGTRLTVV.

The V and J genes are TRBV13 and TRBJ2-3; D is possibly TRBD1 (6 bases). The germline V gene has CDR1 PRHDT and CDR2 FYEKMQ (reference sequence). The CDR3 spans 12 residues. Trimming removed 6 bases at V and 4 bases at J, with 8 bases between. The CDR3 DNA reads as TGTGCCAGCAGTTCAGGGGCAGATACGCAGTATTTT. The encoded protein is CASSSGADTQYF.

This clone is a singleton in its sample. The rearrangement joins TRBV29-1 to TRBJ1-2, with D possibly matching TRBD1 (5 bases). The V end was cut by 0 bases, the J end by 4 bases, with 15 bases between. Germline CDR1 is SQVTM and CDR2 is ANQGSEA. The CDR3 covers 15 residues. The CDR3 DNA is TGCAGCGTTGAAGATCGAGGAGGGCAGGGCTATGGCTACACCTTC. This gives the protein CSVEDRGGQGYGYTF.

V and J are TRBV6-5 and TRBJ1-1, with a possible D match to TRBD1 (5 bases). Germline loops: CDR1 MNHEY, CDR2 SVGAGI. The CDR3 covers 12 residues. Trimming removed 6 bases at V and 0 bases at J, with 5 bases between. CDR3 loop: CASRDMNTEAFF. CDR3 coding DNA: TGTGCCAGCAGGGACATGAACACTGAAGCTTTCTTT.

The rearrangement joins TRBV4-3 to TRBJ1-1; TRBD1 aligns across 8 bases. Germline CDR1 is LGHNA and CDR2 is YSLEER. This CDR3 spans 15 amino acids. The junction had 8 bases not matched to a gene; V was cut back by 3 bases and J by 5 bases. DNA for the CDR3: TGCGCCAGCAGCCACGGACAGGGTCGGGCGACTGAAGCTTTCTTT. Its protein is CASSHGQGRATEAFF.

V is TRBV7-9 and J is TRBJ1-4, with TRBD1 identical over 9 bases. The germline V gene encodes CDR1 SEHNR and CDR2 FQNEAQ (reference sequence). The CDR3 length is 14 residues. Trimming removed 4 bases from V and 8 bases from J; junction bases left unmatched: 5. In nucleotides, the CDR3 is TGTGCCAGCAGCTACAGGGGGCTTGGAGAAAAACTGTTTTTT. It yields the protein CASSYRGLGEKLFF.

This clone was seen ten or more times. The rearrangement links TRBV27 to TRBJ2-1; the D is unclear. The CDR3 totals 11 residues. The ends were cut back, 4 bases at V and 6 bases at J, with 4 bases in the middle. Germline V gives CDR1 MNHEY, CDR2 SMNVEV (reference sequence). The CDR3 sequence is CASSWFNEQFF. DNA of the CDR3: TGTGCCAGCAGTTGGTTCAATGAGCAGTTCTTC.

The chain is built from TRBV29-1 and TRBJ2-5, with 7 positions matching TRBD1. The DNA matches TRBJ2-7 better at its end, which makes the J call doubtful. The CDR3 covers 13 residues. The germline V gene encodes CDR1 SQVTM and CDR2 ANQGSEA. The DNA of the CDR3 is TGCAGCGCCAGGACAGGATACTCCTACGAGCAGTACTTC. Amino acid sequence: CSARTGYSYEQYF.

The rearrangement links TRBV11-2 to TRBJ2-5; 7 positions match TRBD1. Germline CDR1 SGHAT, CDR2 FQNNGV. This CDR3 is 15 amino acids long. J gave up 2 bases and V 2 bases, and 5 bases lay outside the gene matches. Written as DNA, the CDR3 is TGTGCCAGCAGCTTATCGGGACAGATACAAGAGACCCAGTACTTC. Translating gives CASSLSGQIQETQYF.

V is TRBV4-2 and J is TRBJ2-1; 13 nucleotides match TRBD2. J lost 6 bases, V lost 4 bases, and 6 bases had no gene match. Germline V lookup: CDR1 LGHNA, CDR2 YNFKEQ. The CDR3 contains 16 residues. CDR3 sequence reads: CASSLGGLAGFNEQFF. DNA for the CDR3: TGTGCCAGCAGCCTTGGGGGACTAGCGGGATTCAATGAGCAGTTCTTC.

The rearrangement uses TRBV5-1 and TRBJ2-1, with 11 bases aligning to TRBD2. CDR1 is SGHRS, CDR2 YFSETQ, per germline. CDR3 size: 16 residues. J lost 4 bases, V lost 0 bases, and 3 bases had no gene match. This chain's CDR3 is CASSLVPSGRYNEQFF. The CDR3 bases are TGCGCCAGCAGCTTGGTTCCTAGCGGGAGGTACAATGAGCAGTTCTTC.

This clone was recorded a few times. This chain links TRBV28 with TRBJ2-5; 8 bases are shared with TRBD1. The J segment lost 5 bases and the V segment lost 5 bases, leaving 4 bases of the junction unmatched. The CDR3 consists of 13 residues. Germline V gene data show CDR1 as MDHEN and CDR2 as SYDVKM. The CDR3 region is CASSHGQGETQYF. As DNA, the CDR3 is TGTGCCAGCAGTCACGGACAGGGTGAGACCCAGTACTTC.

CDR3 sequence (DNA): TGTGCCAGCAGCTTAGGGGCCCGGGAGCTGTTTTTT. Encoded protein: CASSLGARELFF. The V gene is TRBV7-6, the J gene TRBJ2-2; D unresolved. CDR1 is SGHVS, CDR2 FNYEAQ, per germline. Trimming shortened V by 1 base and J by 9 bases, and 6 bases separated the two germline ends. The CDR3 length is 12 residues.

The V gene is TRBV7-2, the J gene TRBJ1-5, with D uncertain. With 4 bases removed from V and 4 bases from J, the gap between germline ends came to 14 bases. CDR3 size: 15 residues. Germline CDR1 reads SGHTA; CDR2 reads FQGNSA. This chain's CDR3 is CASSWVHSQNQPQHF. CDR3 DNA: TGTGCCAGCAGCTGGGTGCACAGCCAGAATCAGCCCCAGCATTTT.

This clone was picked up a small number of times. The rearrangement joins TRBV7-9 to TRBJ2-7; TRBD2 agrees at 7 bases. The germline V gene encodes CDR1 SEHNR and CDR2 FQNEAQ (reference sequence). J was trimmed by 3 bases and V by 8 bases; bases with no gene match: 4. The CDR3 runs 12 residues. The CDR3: CASSGGNYEQYF. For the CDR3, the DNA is TGTGCCAGCTCCGGGGGGAACTACGAGCAGTACTTC. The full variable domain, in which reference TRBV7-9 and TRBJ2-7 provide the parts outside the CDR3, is DTGVSQNPRHKITKRGQNVTFRCDPISEHNRLYWYRQTLGQGPEFLTYFQNEAQLEKSRLLSDRFSAERPKGSFSTLEIQRTEQGDSAMYLCASSGGNYEQYFGPGTRLTVT.

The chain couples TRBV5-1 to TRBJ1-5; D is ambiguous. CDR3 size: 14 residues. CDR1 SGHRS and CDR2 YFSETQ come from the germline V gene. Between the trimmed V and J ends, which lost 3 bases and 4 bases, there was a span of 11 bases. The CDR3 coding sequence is TGCGCCAGCAGCTCTGGGTTCGGAAATCAGCCCCAGCATTTT. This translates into CASSSGFGNQPQHF.

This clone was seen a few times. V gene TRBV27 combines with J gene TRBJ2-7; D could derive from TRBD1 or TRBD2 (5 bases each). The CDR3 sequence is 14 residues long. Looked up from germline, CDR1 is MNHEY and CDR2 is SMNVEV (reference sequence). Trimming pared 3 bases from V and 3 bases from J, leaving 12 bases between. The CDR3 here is CASSFRQGVYEQYF. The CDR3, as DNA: TGTGCCAGCAGTTTCCGGCAGGGAGTCTACGAGCAGTACTTC.

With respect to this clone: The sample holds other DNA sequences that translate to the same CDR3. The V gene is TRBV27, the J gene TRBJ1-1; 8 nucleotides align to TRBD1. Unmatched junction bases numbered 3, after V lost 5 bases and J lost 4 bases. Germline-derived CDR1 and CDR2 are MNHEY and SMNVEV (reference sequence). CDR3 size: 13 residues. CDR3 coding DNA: TGTGCCAGCAGTCTCACAGGGGGCACTGAAGCTTTCTTT. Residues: CASSLTGGTEAFF.

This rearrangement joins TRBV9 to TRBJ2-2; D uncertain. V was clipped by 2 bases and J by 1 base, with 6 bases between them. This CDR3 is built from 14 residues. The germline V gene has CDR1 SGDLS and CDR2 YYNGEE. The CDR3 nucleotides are TGTGCCAGCAGCGTGGCAGGGAACACCGGGGAGCTGTTTTTT. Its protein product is CASSVAGNTGELFF.

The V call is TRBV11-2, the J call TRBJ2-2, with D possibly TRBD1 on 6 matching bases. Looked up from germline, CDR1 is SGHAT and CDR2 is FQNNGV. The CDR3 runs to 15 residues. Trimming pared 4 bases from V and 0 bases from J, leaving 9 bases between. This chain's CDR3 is CASSYRDTNTGELFF. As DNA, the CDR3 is TGTGCCAGCAGCTACAGGGATACGAACACCGGGGAGCTGTTTTTT.

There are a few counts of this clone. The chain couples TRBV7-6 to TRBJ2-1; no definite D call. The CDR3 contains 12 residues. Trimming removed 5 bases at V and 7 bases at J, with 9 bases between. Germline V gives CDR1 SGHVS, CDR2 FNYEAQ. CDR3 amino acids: CASSQLNNEQFF. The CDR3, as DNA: TGTGCCAGCAGCCAACTGAATAATGAGCAGTTCTTC. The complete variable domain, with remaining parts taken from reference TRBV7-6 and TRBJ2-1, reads GAGVSQSPRYKVTKRGQDVALRCDPISGHVSLYWYRQALGQGPEFLTYFNYEAQQDKSGLPNDRFSAERPEGSISTLTIQRTEQRDSAMYRCASSQLNNEQFFGPGTRLTVL.

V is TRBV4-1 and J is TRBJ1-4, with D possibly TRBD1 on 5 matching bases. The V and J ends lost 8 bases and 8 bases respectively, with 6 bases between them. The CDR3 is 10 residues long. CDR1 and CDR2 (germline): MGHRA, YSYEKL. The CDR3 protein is CASRGEKLFF. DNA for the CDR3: TGCGCCAGCCGGGGGGAAAAACTGTTTTTT.